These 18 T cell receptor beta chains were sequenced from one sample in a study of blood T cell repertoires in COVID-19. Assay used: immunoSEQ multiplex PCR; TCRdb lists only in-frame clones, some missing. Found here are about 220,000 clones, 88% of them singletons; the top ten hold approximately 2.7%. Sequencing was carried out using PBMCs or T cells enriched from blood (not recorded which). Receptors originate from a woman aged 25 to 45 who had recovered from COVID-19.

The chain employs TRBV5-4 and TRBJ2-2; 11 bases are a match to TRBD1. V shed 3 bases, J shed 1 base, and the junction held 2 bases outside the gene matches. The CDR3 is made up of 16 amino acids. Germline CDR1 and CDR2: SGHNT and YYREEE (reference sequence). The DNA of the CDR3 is TGTGCCAGCAGCTGGGGACAGGGGGTGAACACCGGGGAGCTGTTTTTT. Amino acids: CASSWGQGVNTGELFF.

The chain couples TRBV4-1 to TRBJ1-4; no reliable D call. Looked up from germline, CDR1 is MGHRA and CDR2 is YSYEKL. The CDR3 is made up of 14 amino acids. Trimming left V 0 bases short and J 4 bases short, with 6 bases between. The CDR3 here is CASSQEHNNEKLFF. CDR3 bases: TGCGCCAGCAGCCAAGAACACAATAATGAAAAACTGTTTTTT.

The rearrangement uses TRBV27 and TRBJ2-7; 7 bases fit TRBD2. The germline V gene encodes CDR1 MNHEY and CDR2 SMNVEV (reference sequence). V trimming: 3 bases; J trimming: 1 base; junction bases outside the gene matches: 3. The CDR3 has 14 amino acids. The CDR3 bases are TGTGCCAGCAGTTTTTCGGGGGGATCCTACGAGCAGTACTTC. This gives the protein CASSFSGGSYEQYF.

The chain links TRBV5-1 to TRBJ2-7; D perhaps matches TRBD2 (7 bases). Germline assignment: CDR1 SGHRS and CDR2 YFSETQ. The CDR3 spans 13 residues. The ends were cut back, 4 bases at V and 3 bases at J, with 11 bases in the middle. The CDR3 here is CASSSGTSYEQYF. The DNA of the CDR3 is TGCGCCAGCAGCAGCGGGACAAGCTACGAGCAGTACTTC.

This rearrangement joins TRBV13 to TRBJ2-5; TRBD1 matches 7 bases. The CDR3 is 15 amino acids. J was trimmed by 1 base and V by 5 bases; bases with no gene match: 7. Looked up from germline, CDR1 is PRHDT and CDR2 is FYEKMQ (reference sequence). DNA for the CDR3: TGTGCCAGCAGCGACAGGGTCCTCGGCCAAGAGACCCAGTACTTC. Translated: CASSDRVLGQETQYF.

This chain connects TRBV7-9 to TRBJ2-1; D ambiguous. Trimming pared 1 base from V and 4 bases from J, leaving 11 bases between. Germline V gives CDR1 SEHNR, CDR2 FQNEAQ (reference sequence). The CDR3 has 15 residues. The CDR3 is CASSLVLGDYNEQFF. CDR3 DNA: TGTGCCAGCAGCTTAGTTCTCGGAGATTACAATGAGCAGTTCTTC.

The CDR3 DNA sequence: TGCAGCGTCGACAGGGGGCCTGAAGCTTTCTTT. As protein: CSVDRGPEAFF. V gene TRBV29-1 combines with J gene TRBJ1-1; 10 bases align to TRBD1. This CDR3 region has 11 residues. The trim removed 6 bases at V and 6 bases at J, leaving 1 base unmatched. Looked up from germline, CDR1 is SQVTM and CDR2 is ANQGSEA.

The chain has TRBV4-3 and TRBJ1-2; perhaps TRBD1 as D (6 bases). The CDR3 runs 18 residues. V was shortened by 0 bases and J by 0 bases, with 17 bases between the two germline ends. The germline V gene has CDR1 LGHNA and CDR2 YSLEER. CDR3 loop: CASSQDLAGELPNYGYTF. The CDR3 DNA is TGCGCCAGCAGCCAAGATTTGGCAGGGGAGCTTCCTAACTATGGCTACACCTTC.

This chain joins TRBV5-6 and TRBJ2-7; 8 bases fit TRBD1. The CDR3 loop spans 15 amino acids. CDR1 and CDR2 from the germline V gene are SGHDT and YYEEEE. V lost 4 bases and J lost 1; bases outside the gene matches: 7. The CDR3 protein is CASSRRTGLSYEQYF. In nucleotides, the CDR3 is TGTGCCAGCAGCAGAAGGACAGGGCTTTCCTACGAGCAGTACTTC.

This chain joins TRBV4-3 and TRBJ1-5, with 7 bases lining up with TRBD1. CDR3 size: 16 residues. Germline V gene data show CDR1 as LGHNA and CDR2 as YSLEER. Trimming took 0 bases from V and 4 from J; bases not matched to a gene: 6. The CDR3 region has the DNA TGCGCCAGCAGCCAAGATTTCAGGGGGGAGAATCAGCCCCAGCATTTT. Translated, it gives CASSQDFRGENQPQHF.

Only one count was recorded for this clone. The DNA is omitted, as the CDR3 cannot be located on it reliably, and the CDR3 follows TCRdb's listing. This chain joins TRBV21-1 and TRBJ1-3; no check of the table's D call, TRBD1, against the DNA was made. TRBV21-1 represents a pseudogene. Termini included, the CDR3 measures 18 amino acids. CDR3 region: CASSIFGQGAWSGNTIYF.

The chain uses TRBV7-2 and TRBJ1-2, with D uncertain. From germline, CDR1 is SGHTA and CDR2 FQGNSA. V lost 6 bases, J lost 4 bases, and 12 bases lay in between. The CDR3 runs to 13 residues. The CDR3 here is CASSADILYGYTF. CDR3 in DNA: TGTGCCAGCAGTGCAGACATTCTCTATGGCTACACCTTC.

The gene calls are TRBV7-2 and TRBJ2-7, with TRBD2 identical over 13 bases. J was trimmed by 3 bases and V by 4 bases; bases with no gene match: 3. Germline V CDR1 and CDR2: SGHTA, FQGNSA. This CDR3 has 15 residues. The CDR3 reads CASSYTSGGDYEQYF. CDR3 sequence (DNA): TGTGCCAGCAGCTATACTAGCGGGGGGGACTACGAGCAGTACTTC.

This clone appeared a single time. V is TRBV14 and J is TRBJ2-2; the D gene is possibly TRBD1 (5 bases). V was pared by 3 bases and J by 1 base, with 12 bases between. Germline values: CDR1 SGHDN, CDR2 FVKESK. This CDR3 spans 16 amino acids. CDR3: CASSQFPGLNTGELFF. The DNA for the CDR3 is TGTGCCAGCAGCCAGTTTCCAGGGCTGAACACCGGGGAGCTGTTTTTT. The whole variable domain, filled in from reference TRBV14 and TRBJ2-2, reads EAGVTQFPSHSVIEKGQTVTLRCDPISGHDNLYWYRRVMGKEIKFLLHFVKESKQDESGMPNNRFLAERTGGTYSTLKVQPAELEDSGVYFCASSQFPGLNTGELFFGEGSRLTVL.

CDR3 bases: TGTGCCAGCAGCTTAGCGCAGGGAAGAAATGAAAAACTGTTTTTT. Protein product: CASSLAQGRNEKLFF. V and J are TRBV7-9 and TRBJ1-4; a weak D match, TRBD1 (5 bases). This CDR3 comprises 15 residues. V lost 0 bases and J 5 bases, leaving 10 bases between the germline ends. CDR1 and CDR2 (germline): SEHNR, FQNEAQ (reference sequence).

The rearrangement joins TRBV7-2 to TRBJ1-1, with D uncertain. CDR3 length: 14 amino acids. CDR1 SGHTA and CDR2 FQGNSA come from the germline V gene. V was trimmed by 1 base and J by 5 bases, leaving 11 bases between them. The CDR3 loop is CASSLDRGRTEAFF. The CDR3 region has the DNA TGTGCCAGCAGCTTAGATAGAGGTCGTACTGAAGCTTTCTTT. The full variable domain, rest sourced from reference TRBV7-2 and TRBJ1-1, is GAGVSQSPSNKVTEKGKDVELRCDPISGHTALYWYRQSLGQGLEFLIYFQGNSAPDKSGLPSDRFSAERTGGSVSTLTIQRTQQEDSAVYLCASSLDRGRTEAFFGQGTRLTVV.

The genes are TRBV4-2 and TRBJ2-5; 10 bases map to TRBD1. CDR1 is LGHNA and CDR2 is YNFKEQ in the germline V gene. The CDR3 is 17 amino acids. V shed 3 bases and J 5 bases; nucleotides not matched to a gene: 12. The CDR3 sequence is CASSQTPLGTGVETQYF. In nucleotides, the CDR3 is TGTGCCAGCAGCCAGACCCCTCTCGGGACAGGGGTGGAGACCCAGTACTTC.

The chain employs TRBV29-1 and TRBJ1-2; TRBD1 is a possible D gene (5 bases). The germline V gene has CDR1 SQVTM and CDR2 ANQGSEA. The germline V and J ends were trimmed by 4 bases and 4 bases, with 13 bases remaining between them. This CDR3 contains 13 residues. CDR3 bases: TGCAGCGTTGGACAAAGCGGGGGCTATGGCTACACCTTC. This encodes CSVGQSGGYGYTF.